The TCR beta chain under discussion was sequenced for a study of blood T cell repertoires in COVID-19. Study summary: T cells, B-cell-depleted T cells, or PBMCs supplied cDNA or gDNA.

In germline, CDR1 is SGHRS, CDR2 YFSETQ. The CDR3 length is 15 residues. V dropped 1 base and J dropped 6 bases, with 14 bases sitting between them. In the original workflow: Amplified reference gene primers provided the basis for estimating nucleated cell counts. Profiled with immunoSEQ multiplex PCR; TCRdb holds only in-frame clones, not every one. That table supplies the V and J calls and clone size; D and trimming were determined from the DNA. This table holds about 210,000 clones, more than 70% found once. The receptor was derived from a man younger than 40 with acute COVID-19. Sequencing used PBMCs or T cells enriched from blood (not recorded which). The genes are TRBV5-1 and TRBJ2-1; possibly TRBD2 for D (6 bases). Written as DNA, the CDR3 is TGCGCCAGCAGCTTGATAGCGGTGGGAGGCAATGAGCAGTTCTTC. It yields the protein CASSLIAVGGNEQFF.